This TCR beta chain was retrieved from a study of T cell clonality in common variable immunodeficiency. Germline CDR1 is SGHDT and CDR2 is YYEEEE. CDR3 length equals 14 residues. This clone has more than one count but fewer than ten. Its antigen is unknown. The read stops 3 residues short of the end of the CDR3; the missing end is completed from the germline J gene. Assay used: immunoSEQ multiplex PCR; TCRdb lists only in-frame clones, some missing. Listed for the sample are 40,000 to 50,000 clones, none seen a single time. Study findings and constraints: Authors noted CVID clonality's cause needs subpopulation repertoire sequencing. CVID subjects showed higher TCRbeta clonality than healthy controls.

The specimen was peripheral blood mononuclear cells. The TCR sequence derives from a person aged 18 to 70 in good health. The chain joins TRBV5-6 to TRBJ1-2, with D perhaps TRBD1 (6 bases). The CDR3 loop reads CASSLAAGDVDYTF. CDR3 DNA, as far as it was read: TGTGCCAGCAGCTTGGCCGCAGGGGACGTCGAC.